Presented here are 26 T cell receptor beta chains from one specimen sequenced in a study of blood T cell repertoires in COVID-19. The data were produced by immunoSEQ multiplex PCR, yet TCRdb's version contains in-frame clones alone and is incomplete. The sample records 350,000 to 450,000 clones, approximately 91% being singletons. Sequencing input: PBMCs or T cells enriched from blood (not recorded which). These receptors came from a woman aged 35 to 49 who had been exposed to COVID-19.

The rearrangement uses TRBV12-5 and TRBJ1-5; 7 nucleotides line up with TRBD1. The J segment lost 3 bases and the V segment lost 1 base, leaving 3 bases of the junction unmatched. The length of the CDR3 is 15 residues. Per germline, CDR1 LGHNT and CDR2 FRNRAP. CDR3 in amino acids: CASGLERGPNQPQHF. CDR3 sequence (DNA): TGTGCTAGTGGTTTGGAAAGGGGGCCCAATCAGCCCCAGCATTTT.

The chain links TRBV19 to TRBJ1-6; TRBD1 might be the D (6 bases). The CDR3 contains 15 residues. Per germline, CDR1 LNHDA and CDR2 SQIVND (reference sequence). Trimming shortened V by 4 bases and J by 4 bases, and 11 bases separated the two germline ends. The CDR3 protein is CASSKRTDYNSPLHF. CDR3 DNA sequence: TGTGCCAGTAGTAAACGGACAGATTATAATTCACCCCTCCACTTT.

The chain joins TRBV6-5 to TRBJ1-5; perhaps TRBD1 as D (5 bases). Germline V lookup: CDR1 MNHEY, CDR2 SVGAGI. Trimming left V 6 bases short and J 1 base short, with 13 bases between. This CDR3 comprises 15 residues. The CDR3 here is CASRKQAPSNQPQHF. The CDR3, as DNA: TGTGCCAGCAGGAAACAGGCGCCGAGCAATCAGCCCCAGCATTTT.

The rearrangement uses TRBV6-1 and TRBJ2-5; D unclear. V dropped 3 bases and J dropped 7 bases, with 18 bases sitting between them. The CDR3 loop spans 15 amino acids. Germline CDR1 and CDR2: MNHNS and SASEGT. Here the CDR3 DNA reads TGTGCCAGCAGTGATGTGCTGGCCCGAGGTGGGACCCAGTACTTC. Translated: CASSDVLARGGTQYF.

The CDR3: CASSSSGGAGGANVLTF. CDR3 DNA: TGTGCCAGCAGCTCCTCGGGGGGCGCAGGCGGGGCCAACGTCCTGACTTTC. The chain recombines TRBV5-4 with TRBJ2-6, with a tentative D call TRBD2 (7 bases). Germline V CDR1 and CDR2: SGHNT, YYREEE (reference sequence). This CDR3 has 17 residues. Trimming shortened V by 3 bases and J by 4 bases, and 17 bases separated the two germline ends. Full variable domain (rest looked up from reference TRBV5-4 and TRBJ2-6): ETGVTQSPTHLIKTRGQQVTLRCSSQSGHNTVSWYQQALGQGPQFIFQYYREEENGRGNFPPRFSGLQFPNYSSELNVNALELDDSALYLCASSSSGGAGGANVLTFGAGSRLTVL.

V gene TRBV21-1 combines with J gene TRBJ2-1; the table names TRBD1, a call not compared with the DNA. TRBV21-1 is tagged as a pseudogene. The CDR3 consists of 17 residues. CDR3 in amino acids: CASRHRQGWPLYNEQFF. The DNA of the CDR3 is TGTGCCAGCAGACACAGACAGGGTTGGCCTCTATACAATGAGCAGTTCTTC.

V usage is TRBV9 and J usage is TRBJ1-1, with D possibly matching TRBD1 (5 bases). The germline CDR1 and CDR2 sequences are SGDLS and YYNGEE. The CDR3 is 14 amino acids. The V end was cut by 0 bases, the J end by 3 bases, with 9 bases between. CDR3 coding DNA: TGTGCCAGCAGCGTAGACGGGGGGGACACTGAAGCTTTCTTT. Translation: CASSVDGGDTEAFF. The whole variable domain, filled in from reference TRBV9 and TRBJ1-1, reads DSGVTQTPKHLITATGQRVTLRCSPRSGDLSVYWYQQSLDQGLQFLIQYYNGEERAKGNILERFSAQQFPDLHSELNLSSLELGDSALYFCASSVDGGDTEAFFGQGTRLTVV.

V usage is TRBV7-9 and J usage is TRBJ1-4; the D gene is possibly TRBD1 (5 bases). The CDR3 loop spans 14 amino acids. CDR1 and CDR2 (germline): SEHNR, FQNEAQ (reference sequence). The germline V and J ends were trimmed by 2 bases and 7 bases, with 11 bases remaining between them. The CDR3 nucleotides read TGTGCCAGCAGCTTAACGGGGGGTAGTGAAAAACTGTTTTTT. Translation gives CASSLTGGSEKLFF.

The chain links TRBV24-1 to TRBJ2-3, with a possible D match to TRBD1 (5 bases). V shed 4 bases and J shed 3 bases, with 13 bases lying between them. The CDR3 totals 15 residues. Germline assignment: CDR1 KGHDR and CDR2 SFDVKD. CDR3 bases: TGTGCCACCAGTGACTCGGACAAGGTAACAGATACGCAGTATTTT. It codes for CATSDSDKVTDTQYF.

This clone was seen a single time. This sequence joins TRBV19 and TRBJ2-1; 13 bases are a match to TRBD2. The V gene end was trimmed by 4 bases and the J gene end by 3 bases; junction bases not matched to a gene: 3. CDR1 and CDR2 from the germline V gene are LNHDA and SQIVND (reference sequence). The CDR3 extends over 16 amino acids. The CDR3 is CASSKTSGRVYNEQFF. The CDR3 DNA sequence: TGTGCCAGTAGTAAAACTAGCGGGAGGGTCTACAATGAGCAGTTCTTC.

V usage is TRBV6-2 or TRBV6-3 and J usage is TRBJ2-7, with 10 bases fitting TRBD1. The V gene end was trimmed by 0 bases and the J gene end by 5 bases; junction bases not matched to a gene: 4. The germline V gene encodes CDR1 MNHEY and CDR2 SVGEGT. The CDR3 contains 15 residues. The CDR3 region is CASSYSGQGRNEQYF. As DNA, the CDR3 is TGTGCCAGCAGTTACTCGGGACAGGGGAGGAACGAGCAGTACTTC.

The rearrangement joins TRBV7-6 to TRBJ1-3; no definite D call. CDR3 length equals 18 residues. CDR1 and CDR2 (germline): SGHVS, FNYEAQ. V gave up 4 bases and J gave up 0 bases, with 19 bases separating them. CDR3: CASSSTPDGSSSGNTIYF. The CDR3 nucleotides are TGTGCCAGCAGCTCCACACCTGACGGGTCCAGCTCTGGAAACACCATATATTTT.

The rearrangement links TRBV24-1 to TRBJ1-2; 7 nucleotides align to TRBD1. The V segment lost 4 bases and the J segment 7 bases; nucleotides outside the gene matches: 8. This CDR3 is built from 14 residues. The V gene's germline CDR1 is KGHDR and CDR2 SFDVKD. The CDR3 bases are TGTGCCACCAGTGACCCGGGGACAGTGGGTGGCTACACCTTC. Protein product: CATSDPGTVGGYTF.

The chain has TRBV19 and TRBJ1-1, with a tentative D call TRBD1 (6 bases). This CDR3 is built from 17 residues. CDR1 LNHDA and CDR2 SQIVND come from the germline V gene (reference sequence). V lost 5 bases, J lost 2 bases, and 21 bases lay in between. CDR3 region: CASSSRGGGRLNTEAFF. The CDR3 region has the DNA TGTGCCAGTAGTTCTCGAGGGGGGGGCCGGTTAAACACTGAAGCTTTCTTT.

The gene calls are TRBV19 and TRBJ1-3; tentative D call: TRBD1 (6 bases). V lost 5 bases to trimming and J lost 2 bases, with 7 bases between them. The CDR3 is made up of 13 amino acids. CDR1 and CDR2 (germline): LNHDA, SQIVND (reference sequence). The CDR3 loop is CASSQGPGNTIYF. CDR3 bases: TGTGCCAGTAGTCAGGGGCCTGGAAACACCATATATTTT.

The CDR3 protein is CASSSGGGVNTEAFF. The CDR3 coding sequence is TGTGCCAGCAGCTCCGGTGGAGGGGTGAACACTGAAGCTTTCTTT. This chain connects TRBV7-2 to TRBJ1-1; TRBD1 is a possible D gene (5 bases). V lost 4 bases to trimming and J lost 0 bases, with 12 bases between them. Germline lookup yields CDR1 SGHTA and CDR2 FQGNSA. The CDR3 spans 15 residues.

The V and J genes are TRBV2 and TRBJ1-1; D not certain. CDR1 SNHLY and CDR2 FYNNEI come from the germline V gene. The CDR3 runs 14 residues. V lost 8 bases, J lost 5 bases, and 18 bases lay in between. CDR3 protein: CASRLRVRETEAFF. The CDR3 nucleotides read TGTGCCAGCCGCCTAAGGGTGAGGGAAACTGAAGCTTTCTTT.

The V call is TRBV15, the J call TRBJ1-2; the match to TRBD1 covers 7 bases. The CDR3 length is 16 residues. Germline V gene sequence: CDR1 LNHNV, CDR2 YYDKDF (reference sequence). J lost 7 bases, V lost 4 bases, and 15 bases had no gene match. The CDR3 region is CATSKVLGQTYAGYTF. CDR3 bases: TGTGCCACCAGCAAAGTCTTGGGACAGACCTATGCTGGCTACACCTTC.

The rearrangement links TRBV6-1 to TRBJ1-4, with TRBD1 matching 10 bases. Germline V gene sequence: CDR1 MNHNS, CDR2 SASEGT. Trimming cost V 0 bases and J 8 bases; bases outside gene matches: 9. CDR3 size: 17 residues. In DNA, the CDR3 is TGTGCCAGCAGTGAAGCCTCCCTCGGGACAGGGGTGGAAAAACTGTTTTTT. Its protein product is CASSEASLGTGVEKLFF.

The J gene is TRBJ1-2, the V gene TRBV30; D unresolved. The CDR3 consists of 13 residues. The ends were cut back, 0 bases at V and 4 bases at J, with 9 bases in the middle. Germline assignment: CDR1 GTSNPN and CDR2 SVGIG (reference sequence). The CDR3, as DNA: TGTGCCTGGAGTGTGTCTCCCAGCTATGGCTACACCTTC. It specifies CAWSVSPSYGYTF.

The chain combines TRBV6-5 with TRBJ1-2, with D unclear. The germline V and J ends were trimmed by 2 bases and 2 bases, with 6 bases remaining between them. The CDR3 has 13 residues. The V gene's germline CDR1 is MNHEY and CDR2 SVGAGI. CDR3 coding DNA: TGTGCCAGCAGTTACACGAGCAACTATGGCTACACCTTC. Residues: CASSYTSNYGYTF.

The chain joins TRBV12-3 or TRBV12-4 to TRBJ1-2; D is perhaps TRBD1 (6 bases). V lost 6 bases to trimming and J lost 4 bases, with 12 bases between them. The CDR3 extends over 13 amino acids. The CDR3 region has the DNA TGTGCCAGCAGCCCGGGACAACTCTATGGCTACACCTTC. Its translation is CASSPGQLYGYTF.

The V and J genes are TRBV7-2 and TRBJ2-5, with a possible D match to TRBD2 (5 bases). Looked up from germline, CDR1 is SGHTA and CDR2 is FQGNSA. The V end lost 4 bases, the J end lost 4 bases, and 13 bases lay between the germline ends. CDR3 length equals 14 residues. The CDR3 here is CASSSPGKGETQYF. DNA for the CDR3: TGTGCCAGCAGCTCCCCGGGGAAGGGAGAGACCCAGTACTTC.

V and J are TRBV5-4 and TRBJ1-6; D gene unclear. Per germline, CDR1 SGHNT and CDR2 YYREEE (reference sequence). V lost 0 bases to trimming and J lost 10 bases, with 8 bases between them. The CDR3 covers 13 residues. The CDR3 DNA follows: TGTGCCAGCAGCTTGGGTTCCGGGTCACCCCTCCACTTT. Translating it yields CASSLGSGSPLHF.

The chain uses TRBV19 and TRBJ2-7, with D maybe TRBD2 (6 bases). Trimming shortened V by 5 bases and J by 0 bases, and 14 bases separated the two germline ends. CDR1 and CDR2 (germline): LNHDA, SQIVND (reference sequence). This CDR3 is built from 15 residues. The CDR3 nucleotides are TGTGCCAGTAGTTTCCGGGAGATGAGCTCCTACGAGCAGTACTTC. Translated: CASSFREMSSYEQYF.

The chain couples TRBV5-1 to TRBJ2-1; perhaps TRBD2 as D (5 bases). Germline CDR1 and CDR2: SGHRS and YFSETQ. Trimming shortened V by 4 bases and J by 8 bases, and 16 bases separated the two germline ends. The CDR3 has 14 amino acids. CDR3 sequence reads: CASSIGLRGDEQFF. The CDR3 DNA reads as TGCGCCAGCAGCATAGGACTGAGAGGCGATGAGCAGTTCTTC.